Presented here are 27 T cell receptor beta chains from one specimen sequenced in a study of T cells in Graves' hyperthyroidism and ophthalmopathy. Amplified regions were TCR beta CDR3 sequences from RNA transcripts. HTBI primers were used for first-round RT-PCR of the TCR CDR3. TCRdb independently ran MiXCR on the multiplex PCR reads; one entry per CDR3 protein. The sample yields approximately 640,000 distinct CDR3 sequences, roughly 17% seen once. The sequenced sample consisted of blood. These receptors all come from a man aged 45-65 years with Graves' hyperthyroidism.

The chain combines TRBV6-1 with TRBJ1-1, with D unclear. Looked up from germline, CDR1 is MNHNS and CDR2 is SASEGT. Trimming removed 5 bases at V and 6 bases at J, with 10 bases between. The CDR3 runs 12 residues. The DNA for the CDR3 is TGTGCCAGCAGTCGTGGTGTGTCTGAAGCTTTCTTT. Translated, it gives CASSRGVSEAFF.

This clonotype showed up just a few times. V usage is TRBV5-1 and J usage is TRBJ2-2; 10 bases are shared with TRBD2. The germline gives CDR1 SGHRS, CDR2 YFSETQ. The trim removed 1 base at V and 7 bases at J, leaving 7 bases unmatched. The CDR3 runs to 16 residues. This CDR3 is CASSLTLAGADGELFF. CDR3 sequence (DNA): TGCGCCAGCAGCTTGACTCTAGCGGGAGCCGACGGGGAGCTGTTTTTT.

This clonotype was counted ten times or more. V and J are TRBV6-5 and TRBJ1-4; TRBD1 is a possible D gene (5 bases). The V gene's germline CDR1 is MNHEY and CDR2 SVGAGI. CDR3 length: 13 amino acids. The V and J ends lost 2 bases and 8 bases respectively, with 9 bases between them. For the CDR3, the DNA is TGTGCCAGCAGTTACCGGGGCGAGGAAAAACTGTTTTTT. This encodes CASSYRGEEKLFF.

The chain recombines TRBV20-1 with TRBJ2-7; no reliable D call. CDR1 is DFQATT, CDR2 SNEGSKA, per germline (reference sequence). The CDR3 is made up of 15 amino acids. V was trimmed by 8 bases and J by 3 bases, leaving 23 bases between them. The CDR3 nucleotides are TGCAGTTTAGACCGCGCAGGAAGATCAAGCTACGAGCAGTACTTC. Translated, it gives CSLDRAGRSSYEQYF.

The chain carries TRBV28 and TRBJ2-7; possibly TRBD1 or TRBD2 for D (7 bases each). Deletions cut 5 bases from V and 3 bases from J, with 17 bases between. Germline V lookup: CDR1 MDHEN, CDR2 SYDVKM. This CDR3 is built from 15 residues. The CDR3 nucleotides are TGTGCCAGCAGTGGGGGGGACAGTGCAAACTACGAGCAGTACTTC. Its protein product is CASSGGDSANYEQYF.

This rearrangement joins TRBV9 to TRBJ2-7, with 8 bases lining up with TRBD1. The ends lost 0 bases at V and 3 bases at J; junction bases unmatched: 5. Germline CDR1 reads SGDLS; CDR2 reads YYNGEE. This CDR3 is 15 amino acids long. This CDR3 reads CASSVDRDRYYEQYF. The CDR3 region has the DNA TGTGCCAGCAGCGTAGATCGGGACAGGTACTACGAGCAGTACTTC.

This clonotype was seen at least ten times. The rearrangement joins TRBV2 to TRBJ1-5; the D is unclear. This CDR3 has 14 amino acids. Trimming cost V 2 bases and J 11 bases, with 16 bases left between them. The germline V gene has CDR1 SNHLY and CDR2 FYNNEI. The CDR3 DNA reads as TGTGCCAGCAGTGAAACAGCTGTTCTCGCAGCCCAGCATTTT. Its protein is CASSETAVLAAQHF.

The sample holds many counts of this clonotype. The rearrangement joins TRBV12-3 or TRBV12-4 to TRBJ1-1; D possibly corresponds to TRBD1 (5 bases). The CDR3 runs to 15 residues. V was cut by 5 bases and J by 6 bases, with 19 bases left in between. The CDR3 sequence: CASSGHSARRPEAFF. DNA of the CDR3: TGTGCCAGCAGTGGACACTCCGCCAGGAGGCCTGAAGCTTTCTTT.

Only a few counts were recorded for this clonotype. This chain joins TRBV10-3 and TRBJ2-5; 7 nucleotides agree with TRBD2. V dropped 7 bases and J dropped 9; count of bases not matched to a gene: 11. Per germline, CDR1 ENHRY and CDR2 SYGVKD. CDR3 length: 13 amino acids. The CDR3: CAIKNVTRGAQYF. The CDR3, as DNA: TGTGCCATCAAAAACGTGACCCGGGGGGCCCAGTACTTC.

This clonotype was detected many times. The rearrangement uses TRBV6-1 and TRBJ2-5; TRBD2 matches 7 bases. Germline V lookup: CDR1 MNHNS, CDR2 SASEGT. This CDR3 spans 16 amino acids. Trimming cost V 5 bases and J 2 bases; bases outside gene matches: 11. Here the CDR3 reads CASSFMGTGGQETQYF. DNA for the CDR3: TGTGCCAGCAGTTTCATGGGGACGGGGGGACAAGAGACCCAGTACTTC.

This clonotype has a count of ten or more. The chain uses TRBV3-1 and TRBJ2-1; the D is unclear. The CDR3 has 16 residues. V gave up 0 bases and J gave up 9 bases, with 18 bases separating them. CDR1 and CDR2 (germline): LGHDT, YNNKEL (reference sequence). The chain's CDR3 is CASSQEGAVLHSEQFF. CDR3 nucleotide sequence: TGTGCCAGCAGCCAAGAGGGCGCGGTTCTACACAGTGAGCAGTTCTTC.

There are a few counts of this clonotype. The junction and the germline gene differ at one end; a read error may be behind it. The CDR3 spells CAGSRVQGSGFSRNQYEQYF. In DNA, the CDR3 is TGCGCCGGCAGCCGGGTCCAGGGTAGCGGGTTCTCACGTAACCAGTACGAGCAGTACTTC. This chain connects TRBV5-1 to TRBJ2-7; TRBD2 agrees at 7 bases. The CDR3 covers 20 residues. Looked up from germline, CDR1 is SGHRS and CDR2 is YFSETQ.

The rearrangement links TRBV6-1 to TRBJ2-7; 8 nucleotides match TRBD2. J lost 2 bases, V lost 8 bases, and 5 bases had no gene match. Germline V lookup: CDR1 MNHNS, CDR2 SASEGT. The CDR3 contains 13 residues. CDR3 sequence (DNA): TGTGCCAGCGGTAGCGGGGTCGCCTACGAGCAGTACTTC. It is translated as CASGSGVAYEQYF.

This clonotype was observed a handful of times. The V gene is TRBV7-3, the J gene TRBJ2-1, with D unresolved. V shed 5 bases and J shed 8 bases, with 16 bases lying between them. The CDR3 has 14 residues. The germline CDR1 and CDR2 sequences are SGHTA and FQGTGA. CDR3 bases: TGTGCCAGCAGCCCCGGGCTTCAAGTCGATGAGCAGTTCTTC. Protein product: CASSPGLQVDEQFF.

In this sample, this clonotype turned up a few times. The V gene is TRBV2, the J gene TRBJ2-2, with D tentatively TRBD1 or TRBD2 (5 bases each). Germline CDR1 is SNHLY and CDR2 is FYNNEI. The CDR3 has 13 amino acids. The germline V and J ends were trimmed by 9 bases and 2 bases, with 10 bases remaining between them. CDR3 bases: TGTGCCAGAGAGGGACCTAACACCGGGGAGCTGTTTTTT. Its protein is CAREGPNTGELFF.

V and J are TRBV10-3 and TRBJ1-3; no definite D call. Trimming pared 3 bases from V and 1 base from J, leaving 16 bases between. Germline V gene data show CDR1 as ENHRY and CDR2 as SYGVKD. The CDR3 is 17 residues long. The CDR3 DNA is TGTGCCATCAGTGATACGAAGACCAGGTATTCTGGAAACACCATATATTTT. Translated: CAISDTKTRYSGNTIYF.

Ten or more counts support this clonotype. The chain recombines TRBV10-3 with TRBJ1-1; no reliable D call. V was trimmed by 3 bases and J by 12 bases, leaving 20 bases between them. This CDR3 is 14 amino acids long. Germline-derived CDR1 and CDR2 are ENHRY and SYGVKD. The CDR3 bases are TGTGCCATCAGTGACCCGGACTTAAACCCGGGGACTTTCTTT. Translated: CAISDPDLNPGTFF.

The chain combines TRBV19 with TRBJ1-5, with D possibly being TRBD1 (6 bases). Trimming cost V 2 bases and J 10 bases, with 15 bases left between them. Germline loops: CDR1 LNHDA, CDR2 SQIVND (reference sequence). The CDR3 runs 14 residues. The CDR3 nucleotides read TGTGCCAGTAGTATACTCTTCCCAGGGGTCCCCCAGCATTTT. Protein product: CASSILFPGVPQHF.

The chain is built from TRBV28 and TRBJ2-5; D may be TRBD1 or TRBD2 (5 bases each). V was cut by 6 bases and J by 5 bases, with 22 bases left in between. The CDR3 totals 16 residues. Germline-derived CDR1 and CDR2 are MDHEN and SYDVKM. The CDR3 DNA sequence: TGTGCCAGCAGCCTAAGAGTTGTAACGGGACCGGAGACCCAGTACTTC. Amino acid sequence: CASSLRVVTGPETQYF.

With regard to this clonotype: Because the CDR3 is missing its conserved closing phenylalanine or tryptophan, this is likely a read error. The V and J genes are TRBV12-3 or TRBV12-4 and TRBJ2-5; D is perhaps TRBD2 (5 bases). Between the trimmed V and J ends, which lost 2 bases and 3 bases, there was a span of 13 bases. The CDR3 is made up of 15 amino acids. The DNA of the CDR3 is TGTGCCAGCAGTTTACGTAACGGACTTGAAGAGACCCAGTACGTC. Protein: CASSLRNGLEETQYV.

The V gene is TRBV18, the J gene TRBJ2-7, with D tentatively TRBD2 (5 bases). CDR1 is KGHSH and CDR2 is LQKENI in the germline V gene. This CDR3 has 14 amino acids. Trimming took off 0 bases at V and 5 bases at J, with 11 bases between the two ends. CDR3 DNA: TGTGCCAGCTCACCACCGGATACGGGGAACGAGCAGTACTTC. It yields the protein CASSPPDTGNEQYF. The variable domain in full, completed from reference TRBV18 and TRBJ2-7, reads NAGVMQNPRHLVRRRGQEARLRCSPMKGHSHVYWYRQLPEEGLKFMVYLQKENIIDESGMPKERFSAEFPKEGPSILRIQQVVRGDSAAYFCASSPPDTGNEQYFGPGTRLTVT.

This chain uses TRBV28 with TRBJ1-4; D remains ambiguous. Germline CDR1 is MDHEN and CDR2 is SYDVKM. Trimming left V 6 bases short and J 5 bases short, with 13 bases between. The CDR3 is 14 amino acids. The CDR3, as DNA: TGTGCCAGCAGCAACGAACTGGGGAATGAAAAACTGTTTTTT. Its translation: CASSNELGNEKLFF. The complete variable domain, with remaining parts taken from reference TRBV28 and TRBJ1-4, reads DVKVTQSSRYLVKRTGEKVFLECVQDMDHENMFWYRQDPGLGLRLIYFSYDVKMKEKGDIPEGYSVSREKKERFSLILESASTNQTSMYLCASSNELGNEKLFFGSGTQLSVL.

Note on this clonotype: Its ends do not fully match the called genes, so a read error is possible. This chain joins TRBV7-2 and TRBJ1-4; D is undetermined. The germline CDR1 and CDR2 sequences are SGHTA and FQGNSA. The CDR3 is 16 amino acids. CDR3 DNA sequence: TGTGCCAGCAGCTTAGACCCAGCCAGTGCTAATGAAAAACTGTTATTT. It codes for CASSLDPASANEKLLF.

The chain has TRBV27 and TRBJ1-5, with unresolved D. CDR3 length equals 15 residues. The V gene lost 3 bases and the J gene lost 7 bases, with 16 bases spanning the gap. Germline CDR1 reads MNHEY; CDR2 reads SMNVEV (reference sequence). The chain's CDR3 is CASSFSPRHGQPQHF. The CDR3 region has the DNA TGTGCCAGCAGTTTTTCGCCTCGGCACGGCCAGCCCCAGCATTTT.

Remarks on this clonotype: No conserved phenylalanine or tryptophan ends this CDR3, so it is likely a read error. V and J are TRBV28 and TRBJ2-2; 8 bases match TRBD1. V lost 6 bases and J lost 3; bases outside the gene matches: 6. The germline V gene has CDR1 MDHEN and CDR2 SYDVKM. There are 15 residues in the CDR3. CDR3 bases: TGTGCCAGCAGGACGGACAGGGACCACACCGGGGAGCTGTTTCTT. Protein sequence: CASRTDRDHTGELFL.

This chain connects TRBV10-3 to TRBJ2-1, with TRBD2 as a possible D gene (6 bases). This CDR3 spans 15 amino acids. The V gene lost 2 bases and the J gene lost 4 bases, with 12 bases spanning the gap. CDR1 and CDR2 from the germline V gene are ENHRY and SYGVKD. The CDR3 region has the DNA TGTGCCATCAGTGAGGCGGGGATGCTTTACAATGAGCAGTTCTTC. Protein sequence: CAISEAGMLYNEQFF.

V gene TRBV25-1 combines with J gene TRBJ1-1; a weak D match, TRBD1 (5 bases). Germline V gene data show CDR1 as MGHDK and CDR2 as SYGVNS. Trimming shortened V by 3 bases and J by 4 bases, and 15 bases separated the two germline ends. The CDR3 totals 15 residues. The CDR3 sequence is CASSEDRGGGTEAFF. DNA for the CDR3: TGTGCCAGCAGTGAGGATAGGGGAGGTGGCACTGAAGCTTTCTTT.